Sequencing of this TCR beta chain was carried out in a study of blood T cell repertoires in COVID-19. Profiled with immunoSEQ multiplex PCR; TCRdb holds only in-frame clones, not every one. The profile shows about 300,000 clones, around 88% of them singletons. Germline lookup yields CDR1 SGHRS and CDR2 YFSETQ. Trimming cost V 4 bases and J 6 bases; bases outside gene matches: 9. The CDR3 contains 15 residues. The source material was peripheral blood. This sequence was found in a woman aged 25 to 39 who had recovered from COVID-19. V and J are TRBV5-1 and TRBJ2-7; 11 bases line up with TRBD1. The CDR3 sequence is CASSPGTGGKGEQYF. CDR3 nucleotides: TGCGCCAGCAGCCCGGGGACAGGGGGAAAAGGCGAGCAGTACTTC. The full variable domain, in which reference TRBV5-1 and TRBJ2-7 provide the parts outside the CDR3, is KAGVTQTPRYLIKTRGQQVTLSCSPISGHRSVSWYQQTPGQGLQFLFEYFSETQRNKGNFPGRFSGRQFSNSRSEMNVSTLELGDSALYLCASSPGTGGKGEQYFGPGTRLTVT.